The TCR beta chain described here comes from a study of cytomegalovirus exposure and HLA in healthy donors. The PCR ran on 60 Vbeta and 13 Jbeta primers. Method: immunoSEQ multiplex PCR; TCRdb's copy keeps in-frame clones and lacks some. The sample holds 250,000 to 350,000 clones, 75% to 90% seen once. The source is a middle-aged man in good health and CMV-seropositive. The source material was PBMCs.

The CDR3 DNA reads as TGTGCCAGCAGCTTTACCCGGGACAGGGGTGCAAATGAGCAGTTCTTC. Translation gives CASSFTRDRGANEQFF. The genes are TRBV7-6 and TRBJ2-1, with TRBD1 identical over 10 bases. CDR1 and CDR2 (germline): SGHVS, FNYEAQ. The CDR3 consists of 16 residues. Losses at the gene ends were 3 bases for V and 7 bases for J; bases not matched to a gene: 9.